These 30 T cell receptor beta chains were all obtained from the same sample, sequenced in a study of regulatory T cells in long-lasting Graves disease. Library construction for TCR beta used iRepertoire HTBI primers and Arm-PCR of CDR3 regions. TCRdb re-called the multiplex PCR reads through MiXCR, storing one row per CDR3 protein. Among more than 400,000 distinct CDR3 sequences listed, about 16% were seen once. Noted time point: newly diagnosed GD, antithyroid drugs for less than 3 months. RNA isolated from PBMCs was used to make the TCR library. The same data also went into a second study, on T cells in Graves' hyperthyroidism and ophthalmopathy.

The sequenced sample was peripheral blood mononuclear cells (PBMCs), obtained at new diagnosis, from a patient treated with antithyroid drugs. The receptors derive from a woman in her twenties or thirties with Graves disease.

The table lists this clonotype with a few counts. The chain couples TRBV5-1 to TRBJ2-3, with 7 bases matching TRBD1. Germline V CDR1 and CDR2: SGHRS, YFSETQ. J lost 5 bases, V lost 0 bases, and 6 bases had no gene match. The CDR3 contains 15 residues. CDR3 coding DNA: TGCGCCAGCAGCTTGGACGGACAGGCCCGAGATACGCAGTATTTT. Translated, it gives CASSLDGQARDTQYF. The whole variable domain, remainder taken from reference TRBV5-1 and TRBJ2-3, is KAGVTQTPRYLIKTRGQQVTLSCSPISGHRSVSWYQQTPGQGLQFLFEYFSETQRNKGNFPGRFSGRQFSNSRSEMNVSTLELGDSALYLCASSLDGQARDTQYFGPGTRLTVL.

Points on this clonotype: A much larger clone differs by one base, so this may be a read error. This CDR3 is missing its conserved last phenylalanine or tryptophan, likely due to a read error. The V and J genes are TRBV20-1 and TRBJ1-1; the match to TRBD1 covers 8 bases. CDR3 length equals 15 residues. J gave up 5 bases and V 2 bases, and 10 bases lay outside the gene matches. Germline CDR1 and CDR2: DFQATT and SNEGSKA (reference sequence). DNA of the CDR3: TGCAGTGCTAGAATGTCAGGGGGCTTAGCGACTGAAGCTTTCTAT. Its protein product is CSARMSGGLATEAFY.

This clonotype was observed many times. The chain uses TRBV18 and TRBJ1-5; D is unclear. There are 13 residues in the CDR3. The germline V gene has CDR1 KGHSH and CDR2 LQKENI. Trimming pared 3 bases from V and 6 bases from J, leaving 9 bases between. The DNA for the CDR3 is TGTGCCAGCTCACCCGCAGGCGGTCAGCCCCAGCATTTT. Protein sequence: CASSPAGGQPQHF.

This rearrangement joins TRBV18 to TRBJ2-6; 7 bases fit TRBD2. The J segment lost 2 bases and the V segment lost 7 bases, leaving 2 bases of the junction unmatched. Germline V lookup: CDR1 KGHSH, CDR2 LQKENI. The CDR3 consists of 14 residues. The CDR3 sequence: CASYGGAGANVLTF. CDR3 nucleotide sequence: TGTGCCAGCTATGGGGGGGCTGGGGCCAACGTCCTGACTTTC.

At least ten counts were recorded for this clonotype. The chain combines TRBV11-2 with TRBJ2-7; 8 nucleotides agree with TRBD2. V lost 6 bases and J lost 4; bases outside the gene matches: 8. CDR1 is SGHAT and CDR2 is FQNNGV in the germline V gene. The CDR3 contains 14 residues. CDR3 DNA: TGTGCCAGCAGATCGCCCGGGAGGGATTACGAGCAGTACTTC. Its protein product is CASRSPGRDYEQYF.

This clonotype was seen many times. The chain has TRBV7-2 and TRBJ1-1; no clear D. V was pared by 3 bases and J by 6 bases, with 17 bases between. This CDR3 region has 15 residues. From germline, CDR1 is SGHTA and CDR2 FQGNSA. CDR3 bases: TGTGCCAGCAGCTTGAGTAATTCGGTTTTCGCTGAAGCTTTCTTT. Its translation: CASSLSNSVFAEAFF.

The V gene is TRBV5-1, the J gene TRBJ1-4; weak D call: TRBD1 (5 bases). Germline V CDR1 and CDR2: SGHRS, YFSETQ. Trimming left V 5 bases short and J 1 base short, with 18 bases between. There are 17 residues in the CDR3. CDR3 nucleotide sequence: TGCGCCAGCAGTCCAGCCGACAGAGGAATAACTAATGAAAAACTGTTTTTT. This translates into CASSPADRGITNEKLFF. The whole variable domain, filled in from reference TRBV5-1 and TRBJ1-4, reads KAGVTQTPRYLIKTRGQQVTLSCSPISGHRSVSWYQQTPGQGLQFLFEYFSETQRNKGNFPGRFSGRQFSNSRSEMNVSTLELGDSALYLCASSPADRGITNEKLFFGSGTQLSVL.

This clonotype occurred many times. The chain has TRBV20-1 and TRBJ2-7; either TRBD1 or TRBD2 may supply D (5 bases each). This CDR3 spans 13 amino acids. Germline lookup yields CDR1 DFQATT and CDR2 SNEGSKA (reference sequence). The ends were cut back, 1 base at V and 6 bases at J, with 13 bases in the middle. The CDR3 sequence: CSARGDVTGEQYF. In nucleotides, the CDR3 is TGCAGTGCTAGAGGGGACGTGACGGGCGAGCAGTACTTC.

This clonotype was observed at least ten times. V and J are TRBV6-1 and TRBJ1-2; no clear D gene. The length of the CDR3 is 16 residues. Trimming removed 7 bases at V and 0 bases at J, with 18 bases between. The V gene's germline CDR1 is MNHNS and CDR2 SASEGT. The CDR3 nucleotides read TGTGCCAGCACCCCCTTTGGGCCGCTATCTAACTATGGCTACACCTTC. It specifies CASTPFGPLSNYGYTF.

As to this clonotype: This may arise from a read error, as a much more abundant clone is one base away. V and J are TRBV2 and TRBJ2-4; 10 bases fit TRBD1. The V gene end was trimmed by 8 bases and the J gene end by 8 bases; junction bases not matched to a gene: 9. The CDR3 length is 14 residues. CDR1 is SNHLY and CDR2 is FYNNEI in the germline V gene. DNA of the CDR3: TGTGCCAGCGGGTTGACAGGGGGCCGCGACATTCAGTACTTC. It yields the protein CASGLTGGRDIQYF.

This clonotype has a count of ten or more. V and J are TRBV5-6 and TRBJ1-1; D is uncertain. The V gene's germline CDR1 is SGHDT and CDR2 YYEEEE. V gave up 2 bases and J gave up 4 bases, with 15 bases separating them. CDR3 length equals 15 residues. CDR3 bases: TGTGCCAGCAGCTTCTCGACAAGCTACACCACTGAAGCTTTCTTT. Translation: CASSFSTSYTTEAFF.

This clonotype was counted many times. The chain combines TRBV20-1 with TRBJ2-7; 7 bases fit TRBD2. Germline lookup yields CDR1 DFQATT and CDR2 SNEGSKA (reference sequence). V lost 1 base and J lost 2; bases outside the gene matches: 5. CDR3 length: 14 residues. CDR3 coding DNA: TGCAGTGCTAGAGGGATTCTAGCGGCCTACGAGCAGTACTTC. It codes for CSARGILAAYEQYF.

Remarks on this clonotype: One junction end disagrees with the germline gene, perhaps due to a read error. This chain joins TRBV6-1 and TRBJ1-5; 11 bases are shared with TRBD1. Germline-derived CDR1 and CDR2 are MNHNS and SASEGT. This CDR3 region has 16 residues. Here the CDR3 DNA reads TGTGCCGGCAGTGAGGTTTTGGGGACAGGGGGTCAGCCCCAGCATTTT. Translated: CAGSEVLGTGGQPQHF.

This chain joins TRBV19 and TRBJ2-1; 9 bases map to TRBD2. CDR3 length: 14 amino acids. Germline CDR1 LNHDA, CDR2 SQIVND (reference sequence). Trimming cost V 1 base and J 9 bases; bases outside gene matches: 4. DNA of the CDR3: TGTGCCAGTAGTATAGGGGGACTAGCAAGTGAGCAGTTCTTC. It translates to CASSIGGLASEQFF.

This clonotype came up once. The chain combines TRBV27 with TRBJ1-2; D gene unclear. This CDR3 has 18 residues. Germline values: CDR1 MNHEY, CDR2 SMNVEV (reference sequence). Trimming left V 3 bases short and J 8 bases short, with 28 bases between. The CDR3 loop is CASSLFGKVGGPLAGYTF. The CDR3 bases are TGTGCCAGCAGTTTGTTCGGTAAGGTGGGAGGCCCCCTTGCCGGCTACACCTTC.

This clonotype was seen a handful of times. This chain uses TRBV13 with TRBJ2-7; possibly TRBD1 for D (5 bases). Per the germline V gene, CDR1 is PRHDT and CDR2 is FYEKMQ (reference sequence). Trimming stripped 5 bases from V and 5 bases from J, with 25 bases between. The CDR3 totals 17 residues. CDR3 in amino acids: CASSRNLIDSYSDEQYF. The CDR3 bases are TGTGCCAGCAGCAGAAATCTAATCGACAGTTATTCGGACGAGCAGTACTTC.

This CDR3 is CSFNLAMRDTQYF. The DNA for the CDR3 is TGCAGCTTCAACCTAGCGATGAGAGATACGCAGTATTTT. The chain has TRBV29-1 and TRBJ2-3; a possible D gene is TRBD2 (6 bases). V dropped 8 bases and J dropped 5 bases, with 17 bases sitting between them. CDR1 and CDR2 from the germline V gene are SQVTM and ANQGSEA. CDR3 length: 13 amino acids.

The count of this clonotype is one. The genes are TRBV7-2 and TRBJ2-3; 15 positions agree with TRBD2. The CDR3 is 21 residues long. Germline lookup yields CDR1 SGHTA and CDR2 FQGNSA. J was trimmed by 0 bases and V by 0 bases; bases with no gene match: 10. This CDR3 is CASSLATGLAGGSSSTDTQYF. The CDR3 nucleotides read TGTGCCAGCAGCTTAGCCACGGGACTAGCGGGAGGTTCTTCTAGCACAGATACGCAGTATTTT.

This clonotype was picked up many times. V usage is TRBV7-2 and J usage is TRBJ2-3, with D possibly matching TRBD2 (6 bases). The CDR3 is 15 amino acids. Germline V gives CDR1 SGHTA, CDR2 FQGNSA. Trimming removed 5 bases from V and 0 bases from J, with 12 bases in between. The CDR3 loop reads CASSGTGTSTDTQYF. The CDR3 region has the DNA TGTGCCAGCAGCGGCACCGGGACTAGCACAGATACGCAGTATTTT.

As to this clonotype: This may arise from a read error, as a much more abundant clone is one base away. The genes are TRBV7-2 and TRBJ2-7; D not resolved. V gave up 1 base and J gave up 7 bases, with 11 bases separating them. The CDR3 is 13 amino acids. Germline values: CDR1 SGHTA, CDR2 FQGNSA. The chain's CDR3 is CASSLGYENEQYF. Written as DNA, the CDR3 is TGTGCCAGCAGCTTAGGGTACGAGAATGAGCAGTACTTC.

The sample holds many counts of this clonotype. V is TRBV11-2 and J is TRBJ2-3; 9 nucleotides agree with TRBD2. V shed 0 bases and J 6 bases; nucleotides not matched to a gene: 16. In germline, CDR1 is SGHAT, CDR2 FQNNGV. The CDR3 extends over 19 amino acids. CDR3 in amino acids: CASSLDAPSLKREADTQYF. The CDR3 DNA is TGTGCCAGCAGCTTAGACGCACCCTCTCTAAAGCGGGAGGCTGATACGCAGTATTTT.

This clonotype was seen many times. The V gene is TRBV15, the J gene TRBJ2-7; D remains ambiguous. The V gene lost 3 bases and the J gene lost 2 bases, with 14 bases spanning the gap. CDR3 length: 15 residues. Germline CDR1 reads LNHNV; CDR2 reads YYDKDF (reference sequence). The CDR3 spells CATSSDQWLAYEQYF. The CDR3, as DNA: TGTGCCACCAGCAGCGACCAATGGCTGGCCTACGAGCAGTACTTC.

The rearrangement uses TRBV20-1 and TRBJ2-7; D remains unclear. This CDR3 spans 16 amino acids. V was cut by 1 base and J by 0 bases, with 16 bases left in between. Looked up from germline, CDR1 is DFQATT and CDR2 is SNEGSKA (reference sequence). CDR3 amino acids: CSARAPTRRSSYEQYF. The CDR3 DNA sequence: TGCAGTGCTAGAGCGCCAACGCGGCGGAGCTCCTACGAGCAGTACTTC.

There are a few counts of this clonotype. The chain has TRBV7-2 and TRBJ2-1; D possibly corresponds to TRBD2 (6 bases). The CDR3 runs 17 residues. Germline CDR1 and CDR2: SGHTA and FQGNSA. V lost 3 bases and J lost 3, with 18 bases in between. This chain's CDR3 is CASSLNTLATIYNEQFF. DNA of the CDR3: TGTGCCAGCAGCTTGAATACCCTAGCGACAATCTACAATGAGCAGTTCTTC.

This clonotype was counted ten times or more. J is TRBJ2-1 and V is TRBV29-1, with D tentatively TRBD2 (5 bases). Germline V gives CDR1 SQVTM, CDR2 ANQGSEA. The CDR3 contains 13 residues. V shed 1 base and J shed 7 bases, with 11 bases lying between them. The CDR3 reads CSVEVLAGNEQFF. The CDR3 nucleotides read TGCAGCGTTGAAGTCCTAGCAGGTAATGAGCAGTTCTTC.

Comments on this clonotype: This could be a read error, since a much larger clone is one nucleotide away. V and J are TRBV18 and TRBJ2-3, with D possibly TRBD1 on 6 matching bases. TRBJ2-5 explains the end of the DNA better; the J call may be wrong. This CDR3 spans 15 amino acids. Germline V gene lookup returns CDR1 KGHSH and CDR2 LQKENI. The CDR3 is CASSGQTLLRETQYF. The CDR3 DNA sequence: TGTGCCAGCTCCGGACAGACCCTCCTGCGAGAGACCCAGTACTTC.

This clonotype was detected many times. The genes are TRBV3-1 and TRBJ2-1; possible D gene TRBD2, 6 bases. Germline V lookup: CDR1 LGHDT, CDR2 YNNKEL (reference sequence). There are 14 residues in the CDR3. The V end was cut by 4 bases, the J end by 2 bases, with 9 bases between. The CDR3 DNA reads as TGTGCCAGCAGCCGCCCTAGCGCCTACAATGAGCAGTTCTTC. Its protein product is CASSRPSAYNEQFF.

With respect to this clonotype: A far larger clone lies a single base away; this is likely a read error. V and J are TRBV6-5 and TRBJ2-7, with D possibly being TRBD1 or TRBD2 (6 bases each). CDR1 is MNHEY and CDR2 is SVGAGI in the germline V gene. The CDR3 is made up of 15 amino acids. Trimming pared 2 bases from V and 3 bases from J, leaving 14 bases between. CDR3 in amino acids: CASSYGGDTHYEQYF. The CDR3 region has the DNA TGTGCCAGCAGTTACGGAGGGGACACACACTACGAGCAGTACTTC.

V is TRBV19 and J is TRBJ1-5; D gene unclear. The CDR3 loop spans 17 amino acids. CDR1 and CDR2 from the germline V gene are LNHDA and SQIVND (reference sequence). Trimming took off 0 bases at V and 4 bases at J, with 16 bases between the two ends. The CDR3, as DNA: TGTGCCAGTAGTATAGATTTCGTTCTGACGGGGAATCAGCCCCAGCATTTT. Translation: CASSIDFVLTGNQPQHF. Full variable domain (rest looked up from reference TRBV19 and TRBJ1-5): DGGITQSPKYLFRKEGQNVTLSCEQNLNHDAMYWYRQDPGQGLRLIYYSQIVNDFQKGDIAEGYSVSREKKESFPLTVTSAQKNPTAFYLCASSIDFVLTGNQPQHFGDGTRLSIL.

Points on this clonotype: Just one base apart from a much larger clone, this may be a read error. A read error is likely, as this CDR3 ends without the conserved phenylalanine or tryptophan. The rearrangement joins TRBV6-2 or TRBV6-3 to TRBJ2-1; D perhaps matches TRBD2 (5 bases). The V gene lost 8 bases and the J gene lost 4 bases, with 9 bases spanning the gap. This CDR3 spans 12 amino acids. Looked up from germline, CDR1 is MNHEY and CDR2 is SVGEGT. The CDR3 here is CASAEGYNEQFL. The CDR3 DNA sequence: TGTGCCAGCGCCGAGGGTTACAATGAGCAGTTCCTC.